Following are 15 T cell receptor beta chains from one sample sequenced in a study of cytomegalovirus exposure and HLA in healthy donors. A multiplex PCR was run with 60 Vbeta primers and 13 Jbeta primers. Profiled with immunoSEQ multiplex PCR; TCRdb holds only in-frame clones, not every one. Of roughly 150,000 clones listed, 70% to 85% were seen once; the top ten hold about 7%. The specimen was PBMCs. The receptors shown here come from a man aged 35 to 55 in good health and CMV-seropositive.

J is TRBJ2-7 and V is TRBV6-6; no clear D gene. Germline values: CDR1 MNHNY, CDR2 SVGAGI (reference sequence). V was clipped by 7 bases and J by 2 bases, with 12 bases between them. The CDR3 sequence is 13 residues long. This CDR3 is CASIRVPTYEQYF. The CDR3 DNA is TGTGCCAGCATACGAGTTCCTACCTACGAGCAGTACTTC.

The chain joins TRBV6-5 to TRBJ2-7, with 9 bases fitting TRBD1. Losses at the gene ends were 7 bases for V and 2 bases for J; bases not matched to a gene: 6. The CDR3 length is 14 residues. Germline V gene lookup returns CDR1 MNHEY and CDR2 SVGAGI. For the CDR3, the DNA is TGTGCCAGCAAACCCGGGACAGGGCCCTACGAGCAGTACTTC. Amino acid sequence: CASKPGTGPYEQYF.

This sequence joins TRBV11-2 and TRBJ2-7; TRBD1 matches 8 bases. The V and J ends lost 10 bases and 4 bases, in that order; junction bases with no gene match: 9. Germline-derived CDR1 and CDR2 are SGHAT and FQNNGV. The CDR3 contains 13 residues. The CDR3 loop is CATEGQGNYEQYF. The DNA of the CDR3 is TGTGCCACTGAAGGACAGGGTAATTACGAGCAGTACTTC.

The genes are TRBV28 and TRBJ1-2; TRBD1 matches 8 bases. The CDR3 has 13 residues. Germline trimming cut 6 bases from V and 3 bases from J; bases unmatched to any gene: 3. Germline V gene lookup returns CDR1 MDHEN and CDR2 SYDVKM. The CDR3 protein is CASRETGDYGYTF. DNA of the CDR3: TGTGCCAGCAGAGAGACAGGGGACTATGGCTACACCTTC.

The chain employs TRBV28 and TRBJ2-7, with a tentative D call TRBD1 (6 bases). There are 14 residues in the CDR3. The germline gives CDR1 MDHEN, CDR2 SYDVKM. V lost 6 bases and J 2 bases, leaving 14 bases between the germline ends. The CDR3 reads CASRDSYNTYEQYF. As DNA, the CDR3 is TGTGCCAGCAGGGACAGCTACAATACCTACGAGCAGTACTTC.

The V call is TRBV5-1, the J call TRBJ2-4; a possible D gene is TRBD1 (6 bases). The CDR3 covers 13 residues. Germline V gene lookup returns CDR1 SGHRS and CDR2 YFSETQ. Between the trimmed V and J ends, which lost 0 bases and 8 bases, there was a span of 9 bases. The CDR3 loop reads CASSLGQEDIQYF. The DNA for the CDR3 is TGCGCCAGCAGCTTGGGACAGGAGGACATTCAGTACTTC.

The chain is built from TRBV7-9 and TRBJ2-6; D is uncertain. Trimming removed 5 bases at V and 4 bases at J, with 6 bases between. This CDR3 contains 13 residues. Germline assignment: CDR1 SEHNR and CDR2 FQNEAQ (reference sequence). The CDR3 region has the DNA TGTGCCAGCAGCCCCTCCGGGGCCAACGTCCTGACTTTC. It specifies CASSPSGANVLTF. The whole variable domain, filled in from reference TRBV7-9 and TRBJ2-6, reads DTGVSQNPRHKITKRGQNVTFRCDPISEHNRLYWYRQTLGQGPEFLTYFQNEAQLEKSRLLSDRFSAERPKGSFSTLEIQRTEQGDSAMYLCASSPSGANVLTFGAGSRLTVL.

This clone was counted once. V gene TRBV5-1 combines with J gene TRBJ1-4; tentatively, D is TRBD1 (6 bases). The germline gives CDR1 SGHRS, CDR2 YFSETQ. The CDR3 runs 14 residues. The germline V and J ends were trimmed by 1 base and 8 bases, with 12 bases remaining between them. CDR3 sequence reads: CASSLFSGEEKLFF. CDR3 sequence (DNA): TGCGCCAGCAGCTTGTTTTCAGGGGAAGAAAAACTGTTTTTT.

The rearrangement links TRBV7-6 to TRBJ2-7, with TRBD1 matching over 8 bases. The germline V gene has CDR1 SGHVS and CDR2 FNYEAQ. Trimming at V came to 5 bases and at J to 5 bases, leaving 11 bases not matched to a gene. The CDR3 extends over 15 amino acids. CDR3 sequence reads: CASSTRDRSFDEQYF. Here the CDR3 DNA reads TGTGCCAGCAGCACCCGGGACAGGAGTTTCGACGAGCAGTACTTC.

Here the CDR3 DNA reads TGTGCCAGCAGGCGGGGGCGGGAAACGTACAATGAGCAGTTCTTC. As protein: CASRRGRETYNEQFF. This chain connects TRBV27 to TRBJ2-1; perhaps TRBD2 as D (7 bases). The V gene's germline CDR1 is MNHEY and CDR2 SMNVEV (reference sequence). With 6 bases removed from V and 4 bases from J, the gap between germline ends came to 16 bases. This CDR3 region has 15 residues.

This sequence joins TRBV5-1 and TRBJ2-5; 7 bases match TRBD2. After removal of 4 bases from V and 2 bases from J, the junction contained 8 bases not matched to a gene. CDR1 SGHRS and CDR2 YFSETQ come from the germline V gene. This CDR3 is 15 amino acids long. CDR3 sequence (DNA): TGCGCCAGCAGCGGGGAGGGAGGGTTTCAAGAGACCCAGTACTTC. Its protein product is CASSGEGGFQETQYF.

This clone was counted a single time. The chain joins TRBV5-1 to TRBJ2-1; 10 bases match TRBD2. The V segment lost 0 bases and the J segment 7 bases; nucleotides outside the gene matches: 4. Looked up from germline, CDR1 is SGHRS and CDR2 is YFSETQ. The CDR3 is made up of 15 amino acids. The CDR3 region is CASSLELAGNNEQFF. The CDR3 nucleotides are TGCGCCAGCAGCTTGGAACTAGCGGGAAATAATGAGCAGTTCTTC.

For the CDR3, the DNA is TGTGCCAGCAGCTTACAAGCGGGAGTGGAGACCCAGTACTTC. This translates into CASSLQAGVETQYF. The genes are TRBV7-7 and TRBJ2-5, with TRBD2 matching over 8 bases. After removal of 2 bases from V and 5 bases from J, the junction contained 4 bases not matched to a gene. CDR1 is SSHAT and CDR2 is FNYEAQ in the germline V gene (reference sequence). The length of the CDR3 is 14 residues.

The chain recombines TRBV7-9 with TRBJ1-5; 7 bases match TRBD1. The CDR3 loop spans 16 amino acids. The V segment lost 2 bases and the J segment 0 bases; nucleotides outside the gene matches: 4. The germline gives CDR1 SEHNR, CDR2 FQNEAQ (reference sequence). The CDR3 DNA reads as TGTGCCAGCAGCTTATGGAGGGACAGTAGCAATCAGCCCCAGCATTTT. The encoded protein is CASSLWRDSSNQPQHF.

The CDR3 here is CASSISLSNYGYTF. The CDR3 coding sequence is TGTGCCAGTAGTATAAGCTTATCTAACTATGGCTACACCTTC. The J gene is TRBJ1-2, the V gene TRBV19; D is uncertain. The CDR3 is 14 residues long. Germline CDR1 and CDR2: LNHDA and SQIVND (reference sequence). V was clipped by 2 bases and J by 0 bases, with 7 bases between them.